The table lists the clone carrying this T cell receptor beta chain with a few counts. Antigen: not known. The CDR3 runs to 15 residues. Germline values: CDR1 SGHTA, CDR2 FQGNSA. The junction had 10 bases not matched to a gene; V was cut back by 3 bases and J by 9 bases. These data belong to a study of T-cell reconstitution after alpha-beta-depleted transplantation in children. Preparation of the TCRbeta library was carried out with unique molecular identifiers. TCRdb processed the PCR reads anew with MiXCR; each CDR3 protein has one entry. The table records about 240,000 distinct CDR3 sequences, roughly 23% of them present only once. Study results and limitations: A year post-transplant, T-cell counts and diversity derived mostly from newly produced T cells. Surviving recipient T cells and thymic progenitors accounted for the high day-60 TCRbeta diversity observed in some patients. Expanded graft clones numbering several hundred reportedly gave rise to alpha-beta T cells about two months after transplant.

The receptor comes from a girl under 10 years old with Fanconi anemia, due to receive a stem cell transplant. The source was PBMCs, collected before TCRalphabeta/CD19-depleted stem cell transplant. The rearrangement links TRBV7-2 to TRBJ2-1; 8 positions match TRBD2. The CDR3 DNA reads as TGTGCCAGCAGCTTTAACTTAGCGGGAACTGGTGAGCAGTTCTTC. Translating it yields CASSFNLAGTGEQFF.